The source of this T cell receptor (beta chain) is a study of T cell responses to AZD1222 COVID-19 vaccine. The assay was immunoSEQ multiplex PCR, and TCRdb's table has in-frame clones only and misses some. The sample lists 120,000 or so clones, 90% to 95% occurring once. Germline assignment: CDR1 MNHNY and CDR2 SVGAGI (reference sequence). V lost 1 base and J 7 bases, leaving 10 bases between the germline ends. The CDR3 runs 14 residues. V gene TRBV6-6 combines with J gene TRBJ1-4, with a tentative D call TRBD1 (6 bases). The clonotype was recovered from an adult in good health. The specimen comprised peripheral blood, sampled on day 0 of AZD1222 vaccination. The CDR3 nucleotides read TGTGCCAGCAGTTACTGGGGGGCTGGTGAAAAACTGTTTTTT. It translates to CASSYWGAGEKLFF.